This record concerns one TCR beta chain sequence. The antigen is unknown. The CDR3 length is 15 residues. Germline V gene lookup returns CDR1 MNHEY and CDR2 SVGAGI. V was clipped by 6 bases and J by 0 bases, with 14 bases between them. Donors, healthy HIV-negative adults, lacked recent acute infections or vaccinations. The data belong to a study of shared clonotypes between healthy human individuals. Study as a whole: CD4 naive and CD4 memory each took three plates per donor, while CD8 naive took two and CD8 memory one.

The assay was immunoSEQ multiplex PCR, and TCRdb's table has in-frame clones only and misses some. The repertoire has roughly 2.5 million clones, approximately 94% of them found once; the top ten carry roughly 0.15%. The study, taken as a whole, reports: Naive subsets typically showed greater estimated richness than memory subsets. Sequencing of the sorted subsets was shown by rarefaction to be incomplete despite large depth.

The sequenced sample was naive CD4+ T cells sorted from blood. Stated subset: CD45RA+ positively selected. The chain uses TRBV6-5 and TRBJ1-1; D may be TRBD1 (6 bases). The receptor was derived from a man younger than 35 in good health. The CDR3 sequence: CASRRLTGVNTEAFF. For the CDR3, the DNA is TGTGCCAGCAGAAGATTGACAGGCGTGAACACTGAAGCTTTCTTT.